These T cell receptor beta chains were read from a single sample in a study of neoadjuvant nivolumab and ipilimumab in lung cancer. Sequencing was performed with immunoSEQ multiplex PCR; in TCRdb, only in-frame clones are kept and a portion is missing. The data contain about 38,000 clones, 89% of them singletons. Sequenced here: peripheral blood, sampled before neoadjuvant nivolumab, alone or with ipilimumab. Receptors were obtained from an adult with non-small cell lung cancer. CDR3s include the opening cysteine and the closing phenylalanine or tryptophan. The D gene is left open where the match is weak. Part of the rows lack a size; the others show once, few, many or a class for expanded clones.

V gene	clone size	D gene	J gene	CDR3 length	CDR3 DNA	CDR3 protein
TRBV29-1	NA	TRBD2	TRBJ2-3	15	TGCAGCGTTGAAGACACTAGCGGGAGTACAGATACGCAGTATTTT	CSVEDTSGSTDTQYF
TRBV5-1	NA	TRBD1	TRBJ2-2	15	TGCGCCAGCAGCTTTACAGGGGCGAACACCGGGGAGCTGTTTTTT	CASSFTGANTGELFF
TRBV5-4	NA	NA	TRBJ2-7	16	TGTGCCAGCAGCACCGCGGACGGCGGGGCCTTTCTAGAGCAGTACTTC	CASSTADGGAFLEQYF
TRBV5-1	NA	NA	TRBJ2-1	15	TGCGCCAGCAGCTTTTCCGCGGGGATAGGGAATGAGCAGTTCTTC	CASSFSAGIGNEQFF
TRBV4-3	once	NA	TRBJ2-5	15	TGCGCCAGCAGCCAAGATTTCAGGGGAGAAGAGACCCAGTACTTC	CASSQDFRGEETQYF
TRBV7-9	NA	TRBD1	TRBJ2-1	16	TGTGCCAGCAGCTTCCCTGTGACAGGGGTTAGCAATGAGCAGTTCTTC	CASSFPVTGVSNEQFF
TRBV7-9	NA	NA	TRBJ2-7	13	TGTGCCAGCAGCCGAATCGGTCCCAGCGAGCAGTACTTC	CASSRIGPSEQYF
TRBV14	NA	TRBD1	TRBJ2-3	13	TGTGCCAGCAGCCAAGGTCCCGGGACAGGGGAGTATTTT	CASSQGPGTGEYF
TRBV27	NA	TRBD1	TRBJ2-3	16	TGTGCCAGCAGTTTCCCCCCGGGACAGGGGGCAGATACGCAGTATTTT	CASSFPPGQGADTQYF
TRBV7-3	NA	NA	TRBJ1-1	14	TGTGCCAGCAGCTTGGGGGGGTTGAACACTGAAGCTTTCTTT	CASSLGGLNTEAFF